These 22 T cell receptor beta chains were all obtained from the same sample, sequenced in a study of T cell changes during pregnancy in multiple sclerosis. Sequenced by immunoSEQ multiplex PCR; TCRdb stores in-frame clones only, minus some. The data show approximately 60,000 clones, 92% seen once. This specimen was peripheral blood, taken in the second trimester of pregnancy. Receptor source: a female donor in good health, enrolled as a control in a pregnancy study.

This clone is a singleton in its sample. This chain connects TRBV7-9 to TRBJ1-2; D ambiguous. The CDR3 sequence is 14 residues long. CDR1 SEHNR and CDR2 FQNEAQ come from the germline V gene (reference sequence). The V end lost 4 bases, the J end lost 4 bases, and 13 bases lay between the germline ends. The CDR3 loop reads CASSSTTVGYGYTF. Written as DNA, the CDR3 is TGTGCCAGCAGCTCGACTACTGTCGGCTATGGCTACACCTTC.

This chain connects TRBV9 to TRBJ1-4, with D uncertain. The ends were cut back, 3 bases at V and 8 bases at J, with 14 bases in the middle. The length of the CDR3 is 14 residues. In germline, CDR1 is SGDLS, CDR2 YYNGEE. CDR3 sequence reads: CASSAQAGLEKLFF. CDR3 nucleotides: TGTGCCAGCAGCGCCCAGGCAGGTCTAGAAAAACTGTTTTTT.

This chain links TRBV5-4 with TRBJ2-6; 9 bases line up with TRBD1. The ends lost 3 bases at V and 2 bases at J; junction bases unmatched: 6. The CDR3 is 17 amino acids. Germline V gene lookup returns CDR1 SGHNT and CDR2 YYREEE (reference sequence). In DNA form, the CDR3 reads TGTGCCAGCAGCTCAGGACAGGGGACCCCTGGGGCCAACGTCCTGACTTTC. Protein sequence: CASSSGQGTPGANVLTF.

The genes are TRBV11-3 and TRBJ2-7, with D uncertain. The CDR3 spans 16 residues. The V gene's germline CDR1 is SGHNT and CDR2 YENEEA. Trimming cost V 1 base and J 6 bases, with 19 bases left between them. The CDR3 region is CASSLGSRTELGEQYF. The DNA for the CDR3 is TGTGCCAGCAGCTTAGGGAGCCGAACTGAGCTGGGCGAGCAGTACTTC.

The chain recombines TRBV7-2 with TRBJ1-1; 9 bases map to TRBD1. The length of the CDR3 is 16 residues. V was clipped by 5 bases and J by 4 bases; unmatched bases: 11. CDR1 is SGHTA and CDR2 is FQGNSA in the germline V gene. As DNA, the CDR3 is TGTGCCAGCAGCCTGCTAACGGGACAGGGTAGCACTGAAGCTTTCTTT. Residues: CASSLLTGQGSTEAFF.

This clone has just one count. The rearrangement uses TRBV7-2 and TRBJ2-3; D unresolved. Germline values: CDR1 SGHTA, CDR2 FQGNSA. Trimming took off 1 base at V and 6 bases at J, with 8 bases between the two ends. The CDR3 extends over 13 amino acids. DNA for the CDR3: TGTGCCAGCAGCTTAGGCCGGTGGGATACGCAGTATTTT. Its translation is CASSLGRWDTQYF. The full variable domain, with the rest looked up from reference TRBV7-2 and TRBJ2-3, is GAGVSQSPSNKVTEKGKDVELRCDPISGHTALYWYRQSLGQGLEFLIYFQGNSAPDKSGLPSDRFSAERTGGSVSTLTIQRTQQEDSAVYLCASSLGRWDTQYFGPGTRLTVL.

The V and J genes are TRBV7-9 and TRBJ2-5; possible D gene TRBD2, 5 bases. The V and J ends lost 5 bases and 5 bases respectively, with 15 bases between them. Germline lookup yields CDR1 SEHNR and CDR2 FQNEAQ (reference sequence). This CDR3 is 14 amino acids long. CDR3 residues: CASSPDGGGETQYF. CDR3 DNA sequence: TGTGCCAGCAGCCCCGACGGTGGCGGGGAGACCCAGTACTTC.

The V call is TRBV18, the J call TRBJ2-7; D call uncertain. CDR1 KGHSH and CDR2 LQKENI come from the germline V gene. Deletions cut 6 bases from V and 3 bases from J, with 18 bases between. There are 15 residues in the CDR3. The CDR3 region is CASSPPTSGHYEQYF. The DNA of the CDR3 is TGTGCCAGCTCCCCCCCGACATCAGGCCACTACGAGCAGTACTTC.

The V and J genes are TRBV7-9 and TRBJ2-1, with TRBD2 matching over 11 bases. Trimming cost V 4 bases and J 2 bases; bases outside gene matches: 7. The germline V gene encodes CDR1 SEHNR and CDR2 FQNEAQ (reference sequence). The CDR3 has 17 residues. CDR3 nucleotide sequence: TGTGCCAGCAGCTCTACGACTAGCGGGACCCCCTACAATGAGCAGTTCTTC. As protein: CASSSTTSGTPYNEQFF. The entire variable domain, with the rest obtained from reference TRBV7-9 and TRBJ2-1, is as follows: DTGVSQNPRHKITKRGQNVTFRCDPISEHNRLYWYRQTLGQGPEFLTYFQNEAQLEKSRLLSDRFSAERPKGSFSTLEIQRTEQGDSAMYLCASSSTTSGTPYNEQFFGPGTRLTVL.

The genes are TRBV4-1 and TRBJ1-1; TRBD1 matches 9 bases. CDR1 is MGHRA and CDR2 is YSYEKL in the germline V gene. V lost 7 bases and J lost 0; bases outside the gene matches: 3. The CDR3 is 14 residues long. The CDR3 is CASTDRGMNTEAFF. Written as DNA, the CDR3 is TGCGCCAGCACGGACAGGGGAATGAACACTGAAGCTTTCTTT.

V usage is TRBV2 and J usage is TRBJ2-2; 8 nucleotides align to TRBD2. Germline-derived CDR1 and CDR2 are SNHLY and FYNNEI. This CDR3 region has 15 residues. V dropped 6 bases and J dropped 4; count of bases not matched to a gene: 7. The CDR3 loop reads CASRGSGGLTGELFF. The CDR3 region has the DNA TGTGCCAGCAGAGGAAGCGGGGGCCTCACCGGGGAGCTGTTTTTT.

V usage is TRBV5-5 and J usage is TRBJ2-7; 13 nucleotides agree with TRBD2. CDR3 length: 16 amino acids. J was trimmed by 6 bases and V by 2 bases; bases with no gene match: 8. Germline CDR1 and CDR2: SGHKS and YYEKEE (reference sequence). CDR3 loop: CASSLLLAGGSSEQYF. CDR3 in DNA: TGTGCCAGCAGCTTATTACTAGCGGGGGGGTCAAGCGAGCAGTACTTC.

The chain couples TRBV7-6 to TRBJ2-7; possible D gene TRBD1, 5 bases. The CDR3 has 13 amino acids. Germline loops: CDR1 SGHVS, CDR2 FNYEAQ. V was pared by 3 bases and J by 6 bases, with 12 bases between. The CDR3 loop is CASSFTRVGEQYF. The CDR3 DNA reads TGTGCCAGCAGCTTCACCAGGGTAGGCGAGCAGTACTTC.

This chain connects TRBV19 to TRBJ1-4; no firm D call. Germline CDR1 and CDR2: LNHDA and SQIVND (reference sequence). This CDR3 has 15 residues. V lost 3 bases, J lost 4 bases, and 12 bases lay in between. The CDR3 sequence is CASSMSAADNEKLFF. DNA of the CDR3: TGTGCCAGTAGTATGTCGGCCGCGGATAATGAAAAACTGTTTTTT.

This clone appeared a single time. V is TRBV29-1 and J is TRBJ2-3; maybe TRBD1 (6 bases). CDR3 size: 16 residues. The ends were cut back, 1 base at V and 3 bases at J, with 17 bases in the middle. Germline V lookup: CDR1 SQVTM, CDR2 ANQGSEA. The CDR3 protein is CSVEAGQGIGTDTQYF. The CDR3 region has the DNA TGCAGCGTTGAAGCGGGCCAGGGGATTGGGACAGATACGCAGTATTTT.

CDR3 in DNA: TGTGCCACCCCGAATGGCGGGATGTTGGAGACCCAGTACTTC. Its protein product is CATPNGGMLETQYF. This sequence joins TRBV27 and TRBJ2-5; TRBD2 might be the D (6 bases). The CDR3 has 14 amino acids. With 10 bases removed from V and 5 bases from J, the gap between germline ends came to 20 bases. Germline V gene data show CDR1 as MNHEY and CDR2 as SMNVEV (reference sequence).

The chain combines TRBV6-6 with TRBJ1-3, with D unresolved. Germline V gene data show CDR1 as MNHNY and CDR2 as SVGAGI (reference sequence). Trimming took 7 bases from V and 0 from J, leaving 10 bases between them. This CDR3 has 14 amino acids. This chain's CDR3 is CASNAGFSGNTIYF. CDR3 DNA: TGTGCCAGCAATGCAGGCTTCTCTGGAAACACCATATATTTT.

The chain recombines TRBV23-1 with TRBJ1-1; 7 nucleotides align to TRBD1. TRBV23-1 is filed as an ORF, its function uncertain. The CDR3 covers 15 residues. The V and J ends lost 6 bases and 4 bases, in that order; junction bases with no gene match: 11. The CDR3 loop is CASSAPTGESTEAFF. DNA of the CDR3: TGCGCCAGCAGCGCCCCAACAGGGGAGAGCACTGAAGCTTTCTTT.

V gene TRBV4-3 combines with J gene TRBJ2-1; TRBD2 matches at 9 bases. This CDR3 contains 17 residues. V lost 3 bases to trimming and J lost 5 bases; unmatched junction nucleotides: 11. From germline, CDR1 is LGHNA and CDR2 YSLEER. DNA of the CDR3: TGCGCCAGCAGCCACGGCGGCGGGCTAGCGGGGCACAATGAGCAGTTCTTC. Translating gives CASSHGGGLAGHNEQFF.

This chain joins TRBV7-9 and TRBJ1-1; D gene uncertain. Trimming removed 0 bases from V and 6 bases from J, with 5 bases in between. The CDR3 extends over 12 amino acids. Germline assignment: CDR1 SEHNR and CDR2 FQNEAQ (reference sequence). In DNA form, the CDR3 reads TGTGCCAGCAGCTTAGCTGCGGCTGAAGCTTTCTTT. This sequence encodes CASSLAAAEAFF.

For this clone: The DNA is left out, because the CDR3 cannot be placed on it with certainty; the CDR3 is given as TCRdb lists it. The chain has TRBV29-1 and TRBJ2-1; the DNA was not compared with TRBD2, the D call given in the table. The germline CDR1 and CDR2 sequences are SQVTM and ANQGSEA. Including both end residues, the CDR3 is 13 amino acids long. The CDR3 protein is CSAGVARGTEEFF.

The CDR3 loop is CASSPTRSTDTQYF. CDR3 in DNA: TGTGCCAGCTCACCAACGAGATCCACAGATACGCAGTATTTT. The J gene is TRBJ2-3, the V gene TRBV18, with unresolved D. V was shortened by 2 bases and J by 2 bases, with 8 bases between the two germline ends. Per the germline V gene, CDR1 is KGHSH and CDR2 is LQKENI. The CDR3 sequence is 14 residues long.